A selection of T cell receptor beta chains follows, all from one sample in a study of T cells in Graves' hyperthyroidism and ophthalmopathy. TCRdb reprocessed the multiplex PCR reads via MiXCR and lists one record per CDR3 protein. Of about half a million distinct CDR3 sequences in the sample, 15% to 20% were seen once. Material: blood. These TCRs come from a man aged 35 to 55 with Graves' ophthalmopathy. CDR3s include the opening cysteine and the closing phenylalanine or tryptophan. D genes are given only for firm matches. Clone size, where shown, is once, few, many, or a class for clones that have expanded.

. | TRBJ2-3 | TRBV7-8 | many | TGTGCCAGCAGCATGGGCCTCATACTGGCGGGAAAAACAGATACGCAGTATTTT | CASSMGLILAGKTDTQYF
. | TRBJ1-2 | TRBV2 | many | TGTGCCAGCAGTCCGGCAGACAAGCGCTATGGCTACACCTTC | CASSPADKRYGYTF
. | TRBJ2-7 | TRBV4-1 | few | TGCGCCAGCAGCCAAGCTGAGGGGCTAAGAGACGAGCAGTACTTC | CASSQAEGLRDEQYF
TRBD2 | TRBJ2-1 | TRBV7-9 | . | TGTGCCAGCAGCTTAGCGATTTTGACTAGCGGTGATTACAATGAGCAGTTCTTC | CASSLAILTSGDYNEQFF
. | TRBJ2-5 | TRBV19 | . | TGTGCCAGTAGTGGGACAGCGGGCCAAGAGACCCAGTACTTC | CASSGTAGQETQYF
TRBD2 | TRBJ2-1 | TRBV27 | few | TGTGCCAGCACCCGGGGGGGGTCCCATGAGCAGTTCTTC | CASTRGGSHEQFF
. | TRBJ1-1 | TRBV28 | few | TGTGCCAGCAGCATAGTGGCAGAGAACACTGAAGCTTTCTTT | CASSIVAENTEAFF
TRBD1 | TRBJ1-6 | TRBV9 | . | TGTGCCAGCAACGAACAGGGGCTTTATCCACCCCTCCACTTT | CASNEQGLYPPLHF
TRBD2 | TRBJ2-3 | TRBV28 | few | TGTGCCAGCGGACTTCCGAGCGGGAGGGCCGCAGATACGCAGTATTTT | CASGLPSGRAADTQYF
. | TRBJ2-7 | TRBV6-1 | . | TGTGCCAGCAGTGAAATCGGGGACGTCTACGAGCAGTACTTC | CASSEIGDVYEQYF
. | TRBJ2-3 | TRBV6-1 | . | TGTGCCAGCGCGTTCGAGGGAGGAATGGATACGCAGTATTTT | CASAFEGGMDTQYF
. | TRBJ2-7 | TRBV5-1 | . | TGCGCCAGCAGCCGGGCGGAGGACTCCTACGAGCAGTACTTC | CASSRAEDSYEQYF
. | TRBJ1-1 | TRBV12-3/TRBV12-4 | many | TGTGCCAGCAGTCTAAGGACGCGGGACACTGAAGCTTTCTTT | CASSLRTRDTEAFF
. | TRBJ1-1 | TRBV12-3/TRBV12-4 | many | TGTGCCAGCAGTTTCCCGGGCGCTGAAGCTTTCTTT | CASSFPGAEAFF
TRBD2 | TRBJ2-1 | TRBV2 | many | TGTGCCAGCAGAGAGACTAGCGGGAGGGTAAACAATGAGCAGTTCTTC | CASRETSGRVNNEQFF